This T cell receptor (beta chain) was sequenced in a study of CD8 T cells in acute hepatitis C reinfection. Overall study: Sequences come from NS3-1073-specific CD8+ T cells, during acute infection and after clearance. Overall study results and limits: Around 13 public clonotypes were found regardless of outcome. Acute resolver, follow-up resolver and acute chronic samples had similar high diversity.

Sequenced by immunoSEQ multiplex PCR; TCRdb stores in-frame clones only, minus some. Of 38,000 or so clones detected, around nine tenths appear once; the ten largest clones hold less than 0.6%. This clone occurred a few times. The antigen is undetermined. Time point indicated: naive CD8 control sorted from an acute-time-point sample. CDR1 and CDR2 from the germline V gene are MGHRA and YSYEKL. The V gene lost 2 bases and the J gene lost 6 bases, with 10 bases spanning the gap. This CDR3 spans 13 amino acids. The sequence was obtained from a man younger than 40 with chronic hepatitis C. Sequenced: naive CD8+ T cells from PBMCs. This chain uses TRBV4-1 with TRBJ1-2; D possibly corresponds to TRBD1 (5 bases). The CDR3 region is CASSQRSRDGYTF. The CDR3 DNA follows: TGCGCCAGCAGCCAAAGGAGCAGGGATGGCTACACCTTC.